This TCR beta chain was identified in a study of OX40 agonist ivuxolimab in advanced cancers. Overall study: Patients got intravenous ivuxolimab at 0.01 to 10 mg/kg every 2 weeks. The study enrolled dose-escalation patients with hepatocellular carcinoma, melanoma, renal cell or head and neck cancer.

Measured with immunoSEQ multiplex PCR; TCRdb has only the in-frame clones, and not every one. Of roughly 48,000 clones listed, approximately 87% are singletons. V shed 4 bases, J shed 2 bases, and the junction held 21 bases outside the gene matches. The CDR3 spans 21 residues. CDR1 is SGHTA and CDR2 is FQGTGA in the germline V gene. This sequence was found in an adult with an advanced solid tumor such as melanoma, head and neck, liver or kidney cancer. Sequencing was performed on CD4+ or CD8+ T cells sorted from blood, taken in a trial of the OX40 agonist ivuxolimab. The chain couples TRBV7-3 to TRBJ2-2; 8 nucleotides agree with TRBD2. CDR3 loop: CASSSIYPRREDQPNTGELFF. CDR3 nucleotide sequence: TGTGCCAGCAGCTCAATCTACCCTAGGCGGGAGGACCAACCAAACACCGGGGAGCTGTTTTTT.